Each of the 14 T cell receptor beta chains below was sequenced from the same sample in a study of blood T cell repertoires in COVID-19 (dated by TCRdb to the early 2020s). Library generation was performed with the immunoSEQ multiplex PCR assay. The source is immuneACCESS, and TCRdb retained only in-frame sequences with V and J called. Part of the clones is not carried over; for the studies checked, unresolved V genes explain less than half of this, and the remainder is unexplained. Counted in this sample were 130,000 or so clones; roughly 80% of them appeared once. The ten largest clones capture 15% to 20% of the sample. The sequenced sample consisted of peripheral blood. The receptors come from a man in his forties or fifties with acute or convalescent COVID-19.

In this sample, this clone turned up a few times. The chain carries TRBV29-1 and TRBJ1-6; 10 bases fit TRBD1. Germline V CDR1 and CDR2: SQVTM, ANQGSEA. V shed 1 base and J 6 bases; nucleotides not matched to a gene: 9. CDR3 length equals 17 residues. The CDR3 DNA reads as TGCAGCGTTGAAGGACAGGGGGCTTGTATCGGTAATTCACCCCTCCACTTT. It encodes CSVEGQGACIGNSPLHF.

The chain recombines TRBV18 with TRBJ1-5; D may be TRBD1 (5 bases). V gave up 6 bases and J gave up 5 bases, with 17 bases separating them. This CDR3 region has 15 residues. Germline V gene data show CDR1 as KGHSH and CDR2 as LQKENI. The CDR3 nucleotides are TGTGCCAGCTCTCCAAACCAGGGAGGAGATCAGCCCCAGCATTTT. This translates into CASSPNQGGDQPQHF.

The chain employs TRBV18 and TRBJ1-1; D is undetermined. The CDR3 length is 14 residues. V shed 4 bases and J shed 13 bases, with 22 bases lying between them. Germline values: CDR1 KGHSH, CDR2 LQKENI. The CDR3 DNA sequence: TGTGCCAGCTCACTAGATCTCGGAGGCCTCGGGGTTTTCTTT. Protein: CASSLDLGGLGVFF.

J is TRBJ2-5 and V is TRBV5-4, with 9 nucleotides matching TRBD2. The trim removed 0 bases at V and 5 bases at J, leaving 8 bases unmatched. CDR3 length equals 16 residues. Germline V gene sequence: CDR1 SGHNT, CDR2 YYREEE (reference sequence). The CDR3 DNA follows: TGTGCCAGCAGCTTGGGAGAGCGGGGGGCCCTGGAGACCCAGTACTTC. Residues: CASSLGERGALETQYF. The full variable domain, with the rest looked up from reference TRBV5-4 and TRBJ2-5, is ETGVTQSPTHLIKTRGQQVTLRCSSQSGHNTVSWYQQALGQGPQFIFQYYREEENGRGNFPPRFSGLQFPNYSSELNVNALELDDSALYLCASSLGERGALETQYFGPGTRLLVL.

This chain joins TRBV18 and TRBJ1-5; 9 positions agree with TRBD1. This CDR3 contains 15 residues. J was trimmed by 5 bases and V by 3 bases; bases with no gene match: 5. Germline V gene sequence: CDR1 KGHSH, CDR2 LQKENI. Here the CDR3 reads CASSPGTGMYQPQHF. The CDR3, as DNA: TGTGCCAGCTCACCCGGGACAGGGATGTATCAGCCCCAGCATTTT.

This chain uses TRBV7-9 with TRBJ2-3; TRBD2 matches at 10 bases. This CDR3 contains 17 residues. V was pared by 1 base and J by 0 bases, with 4 bases of the junction left unmatched. Germline V gives CDR1 SEHNR, CDR2 FQNEAQ (reference sequence). This CDR3 reads CASSLGLAGASTDTQYF. The CDR3 DNA reads as TGTGCCAGCAGCTTAGGGCTAGCGGGGGCCAGCACAGATACGCAGTATTTT.

This chain links TRBV2 with TRBJ1-6; a weak D match, TRBD1 (6 bases). Germline values: CDR1 SNHLY, CDR2 FYNNEI. The CDR3 is 13 amino acids. Trimming removed 9 bases at V and 7 bases at J, with 13 bases between. CDR3: CASSGQGNSPLHF. CDR3 nucleotides: TGTGCCAGTTCAGGGCAGGGGAATTCACCCCTCCACTTT.

The chain links TRBV6-6 to TRBJ1-3, with D unresolved. V shed 5 bases and J shed 0 bases, with 11 bases lying between them. The CDR3 extends over 15 amino acids. The germline gives CDR1 MNHNY, CDR2 SVGAGI (reference sequence). The CDR3 coding sequence is TGTGCCAGCAGTGACCGACTTAACTCTGGAAACACCATATATTTT. This gives the protein CASSDRLNSGNTIYF.

The rearrangement joins TRBV12-3 or TRBV12-4 to TRBJ1-2; D possibly corresponds to TRBD1 (5 bases). This CDR3 is 13 amino acids long. Between the trimmed V and J ends, which lost 1 base and 4 bases, there was a span of 7 bases. DNA of the CDR3: TGTGCCAGCAGTTTAGGGACAAGCTATGGCTACACCTTC. Protein: CASSLGTSYGYTF.

The chain has TRBV29-1 and TRBJ1-5; a weak D match, TRBD1 (5 bases). Trimming shortened V by 5 bases and J by 4 bases, and 9 bases separated the two germline ends. The length of the CDR3 is 12 residues. Germline CDR1 SQVTM, CDR2 ANQGSEA. CDR3 in amino acids: CSVRDWNQPQHF. CDR3 nucleotide sequence: TGCAGCGTTCGGGACTGGAATCAGCCCCAGCATTTT. The full variable domain, in which reference TRBV29-1 and TRBJ1-5 provide the parts outside the CDR3, is SAVISQKPSRDICQRGTSLTIQCQVDSQVTMMFWYRQQPGQSLTLIATANQGSEATYESGFVIDKFPISRPNLTFSTLTVSNMSPEDSSIYLCSVRDWNQPQHFGDGTRLSIL.

The J gene is TRBJ1-2, the V gene TRBV18; no reliable D call. Germline CDR1 KGHSH, CDR2 LQKENI. Trimming removed 2 bases at V and 6 bases at J, with 10 bases between. This CDR3 comprises 13 residues. The CDR3 is CASSPLTKDGYTF. The DNA of the CDR3 is TGTGCCAGCTCACCATTGACTAAGGATGGCTACACCTTC.

The J gene is TRBJ1-6, the V gene TRBV19, with TRBD1 as a possible D gene (5 bases). Trimming stripped 0 bases from V and 9 bases from J, with 12 bases between. Per germline, CDR1 LNHDA and CDR2 SQIVND (reference sequence). The CDR3 totals 15 residues. The CDR3 DNA reads as TGTGCCAGTAGTATAGATGGGCCGGGGGGTTCACCCCTCCACTTT. The encoded protein is CASSIDGPGGSPLHF.

The chain uses TRBV5-1 and TRBJ1-1, with 8 nucleotides matching TRBD1. Looked up from germline, CDR1 is SGHRS and CDR2 is YFSETQ. V trimming: 2 bases; J trimming: 3 bases; junction bases outside the gene matches: 9. This CDR3 contains 16 residues. The CDR3 sequence is CASSFQTGAKDTEAFF. CDR3 sequence (DNA): TGCGCCAGCAGCTTCCAGACAGGGGCTAAGGACACTGAAGCTTTCTTT.

The V gene is TRBV3-1 (or the pseudogene TRBV3-2), the J gene TRBJ1-2, with D hard to call. This CDR3 is built from 15 residues. Germline V gene sequence: CDR1 LGHDT, CDR2 YNNKEL (reference sequence). The V end was cut by 4 bases, the J end by 0 bases, with 12 bases between. The CDR3: CASSLRNTANYGYTF. The CDR3 region has the DNA TGTGCCAGCAGCCTGCGTAATACAGCTAACTATGGCTACACCTTC.